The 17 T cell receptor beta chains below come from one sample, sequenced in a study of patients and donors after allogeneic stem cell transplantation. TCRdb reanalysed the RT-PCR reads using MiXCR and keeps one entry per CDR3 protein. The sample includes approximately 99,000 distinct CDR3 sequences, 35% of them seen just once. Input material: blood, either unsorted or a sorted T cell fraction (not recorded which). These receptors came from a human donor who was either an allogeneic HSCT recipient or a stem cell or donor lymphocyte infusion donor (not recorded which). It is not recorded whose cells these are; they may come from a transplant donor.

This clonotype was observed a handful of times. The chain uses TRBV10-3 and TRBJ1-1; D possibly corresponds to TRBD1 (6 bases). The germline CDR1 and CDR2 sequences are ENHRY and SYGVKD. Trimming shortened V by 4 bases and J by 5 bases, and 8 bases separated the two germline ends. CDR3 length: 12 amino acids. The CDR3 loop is CAISGGGTEAFF. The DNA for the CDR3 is TGTGCCATCAGTGGAGGGGGGACTGAAGCTTTCTTT.

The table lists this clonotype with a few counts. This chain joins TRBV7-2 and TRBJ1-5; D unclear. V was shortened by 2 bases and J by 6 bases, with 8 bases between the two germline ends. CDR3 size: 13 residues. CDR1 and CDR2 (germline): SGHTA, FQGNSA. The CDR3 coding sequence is TGTGCCAGCAGCTTAAGTCGGGCTCAGCCCCAGCATTTT. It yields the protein CASSLSRAQPQHF.

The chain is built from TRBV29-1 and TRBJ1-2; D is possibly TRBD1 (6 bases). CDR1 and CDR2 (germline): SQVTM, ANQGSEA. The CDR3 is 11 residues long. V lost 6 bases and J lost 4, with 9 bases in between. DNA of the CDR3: TGCAGCGTCGACAGGATCTATGGCTACACCTTC. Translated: CSVDRIYGYTF. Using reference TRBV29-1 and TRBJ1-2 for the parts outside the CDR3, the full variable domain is SAVISQKPSRDICQRGTSLTIQCQVDSQVTMMFWYRQQPGQSLTLIATANQGSEATYESGFVIDKFPISRPNLTFSTLTVSNMSPEDSSIYLCSVDRIYGYTFGSGTRLTVV.

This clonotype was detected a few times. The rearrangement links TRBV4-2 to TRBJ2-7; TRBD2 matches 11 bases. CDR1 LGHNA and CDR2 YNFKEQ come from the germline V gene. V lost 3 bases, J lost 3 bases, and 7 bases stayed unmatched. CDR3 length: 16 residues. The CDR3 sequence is CASSQESSGRFYEQYF. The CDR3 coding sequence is TGTGCCAGCAGCCAGGAATCTAGCGGGAGGTTCTACGAGCAGTACTTC.

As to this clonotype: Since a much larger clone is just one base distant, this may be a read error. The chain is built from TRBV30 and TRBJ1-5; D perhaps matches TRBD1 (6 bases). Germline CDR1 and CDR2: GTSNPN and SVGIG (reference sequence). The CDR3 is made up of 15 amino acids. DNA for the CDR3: TGTACCTGGGATTCGGTCAGGGGTAGCAATCAGCCCCAGCATTTT. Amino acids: CTWDSVRGSNQPQHF.

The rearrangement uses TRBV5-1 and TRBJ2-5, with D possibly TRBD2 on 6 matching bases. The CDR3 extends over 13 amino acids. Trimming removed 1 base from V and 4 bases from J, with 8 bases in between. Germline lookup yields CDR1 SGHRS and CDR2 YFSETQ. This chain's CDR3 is CASSLQGGETQYF. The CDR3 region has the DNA TGCGCCAGCAGCTTGCAGGGAGGAGAGACCCAGTACTTC.

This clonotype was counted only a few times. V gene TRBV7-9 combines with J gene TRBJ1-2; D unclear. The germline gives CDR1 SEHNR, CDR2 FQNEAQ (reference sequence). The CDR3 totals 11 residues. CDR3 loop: CAVGGSYGYTF. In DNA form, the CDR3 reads TGTGCGGTGGGAGGCAGCTATGGCTACACCTTC.

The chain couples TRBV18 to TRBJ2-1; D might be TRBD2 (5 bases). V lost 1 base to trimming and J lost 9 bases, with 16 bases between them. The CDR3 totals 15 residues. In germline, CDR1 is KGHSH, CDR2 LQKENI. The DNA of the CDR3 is TGTGCCAGCTCACCACGAAGCGGTCCAGCTGGTGAGCAGTTCTTC. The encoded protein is CASSPRSGPAGEQFF.

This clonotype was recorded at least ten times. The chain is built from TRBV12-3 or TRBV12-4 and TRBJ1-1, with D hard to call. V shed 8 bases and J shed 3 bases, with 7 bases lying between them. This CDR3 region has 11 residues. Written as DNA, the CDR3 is TGTGCCAGCGTGGAAGACACTGAAGCTTTCTTT. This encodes CASVEDTEAFF.

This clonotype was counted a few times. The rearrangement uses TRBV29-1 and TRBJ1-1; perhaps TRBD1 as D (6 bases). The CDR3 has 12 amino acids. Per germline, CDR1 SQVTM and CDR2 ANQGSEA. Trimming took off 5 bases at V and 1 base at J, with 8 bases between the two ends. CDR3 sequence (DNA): TGCAGCGTTCAACAGGGGAACACTGAAGCTTTCTTT. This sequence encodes CSVQQGNTEAFF.

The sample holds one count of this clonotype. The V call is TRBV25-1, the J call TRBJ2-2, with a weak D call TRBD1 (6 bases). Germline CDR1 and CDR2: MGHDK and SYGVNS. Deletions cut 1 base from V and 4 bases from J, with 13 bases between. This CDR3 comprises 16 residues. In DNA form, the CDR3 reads TGTGCCAGCAGTGAATTAACCCGAGGGGGCACCGGGGAGCTGTTTTTT. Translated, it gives CASSELTRGGTGELFF.

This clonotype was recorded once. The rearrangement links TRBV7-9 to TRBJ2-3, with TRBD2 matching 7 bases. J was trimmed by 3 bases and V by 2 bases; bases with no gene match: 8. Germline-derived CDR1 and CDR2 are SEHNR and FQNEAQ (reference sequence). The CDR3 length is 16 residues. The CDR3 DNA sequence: TGTGCCAGCAGCTTATCCAGCGGGATGTCTACAGATACGCAGTATTTT. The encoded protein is CASSLSSGMSTDTQYF. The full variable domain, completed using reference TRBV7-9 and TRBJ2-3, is DTGVSQNPRHKITKRGQNVTFRCDPISEHNRLYWYRQTLGQGPEFLTYFQNEAQLEKSRLLSDRFSAERPKGSFSTLEIQRTEQGDSAMYLCASSLSSGMSTDTQYFGPGTRLTVL.

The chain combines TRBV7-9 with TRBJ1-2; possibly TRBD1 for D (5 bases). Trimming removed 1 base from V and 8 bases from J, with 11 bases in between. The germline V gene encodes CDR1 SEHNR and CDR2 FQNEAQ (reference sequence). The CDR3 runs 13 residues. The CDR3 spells CASSLGQSSGYTF. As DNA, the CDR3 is TGTGCCAGCAGCTTAGGACAGAGTAGCGGCTACACCTTC.

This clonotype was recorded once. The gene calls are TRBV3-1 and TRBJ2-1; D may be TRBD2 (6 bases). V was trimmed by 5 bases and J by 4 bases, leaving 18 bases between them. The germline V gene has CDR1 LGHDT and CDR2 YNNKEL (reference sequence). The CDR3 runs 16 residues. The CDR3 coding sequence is TGTGCCAGCAGCTGGGGCCGGGACTGGATATACAATGAGCAGTTCTTC. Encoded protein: CASSWGRDWIYNEQFF.

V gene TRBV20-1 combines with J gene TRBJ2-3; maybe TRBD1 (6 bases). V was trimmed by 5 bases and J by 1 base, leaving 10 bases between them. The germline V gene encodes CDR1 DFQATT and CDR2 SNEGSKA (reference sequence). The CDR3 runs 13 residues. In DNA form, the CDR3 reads TGCAGTGCTCTCCCAGGGGGCACAGATACGCAGTATTTT. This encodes CSALPGGTDTQYF.

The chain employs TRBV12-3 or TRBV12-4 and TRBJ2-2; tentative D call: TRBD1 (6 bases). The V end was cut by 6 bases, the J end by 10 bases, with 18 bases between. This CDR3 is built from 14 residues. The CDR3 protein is CASSTGLLAAELFF. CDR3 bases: TGTGCCAGCAGCACAGGGTTACTGGCCGCGGAGCTGTTTTTT.

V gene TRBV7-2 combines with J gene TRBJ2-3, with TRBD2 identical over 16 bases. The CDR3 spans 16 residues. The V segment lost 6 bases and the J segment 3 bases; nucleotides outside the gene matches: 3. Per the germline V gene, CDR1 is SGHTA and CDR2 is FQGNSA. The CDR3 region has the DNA TGTGCCAGCAGTTCGGGACTAGCGGGAGGGACAGATACGCAGTATTTT. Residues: CASSSGLAGGTDTQYF. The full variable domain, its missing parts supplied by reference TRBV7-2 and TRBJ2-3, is GAGVSQSPSNKVTEKGKDVELRCDPISGHTALYWYRQSLGQGLEFLIYFQGNSAPDKSGLPSDRFSAERTGGSVSTLTIQRTQQEDSAVYLCASSSGLAGGTDTQYFGPGTRLTVL.